This T cell receptor beta chain derives from a study of vaccination and CD4 T cells after COVID-19. Treatment here: approximately 10-day PBMC culture with coronavirus spike peptide pools or control peptides (ViraFEST assay). For this clonotype: Its target is not known.

This CDR3 comprises 19 residues. Trimming left V 4 bases short and J 2 bases short, with 25 bases between. Germline loops: CDR1 SGHKS, CDR2 YYEKEE (reference sequence). Sequencing of cultured CD4+ T cell DNA used the Oncomine TCR Beta short-read assay. One entry per CDR3 protein, called by TCRdb with MiXCR from the PCR reads. The data contain approximately 10,000 distinct CDR3 sequences, roughly 64% of them singletons. This sequence was found in a human donor who had recovered from COVID-19. Sequences were obtained from CD4+ T cells from blood, cultured in vitro. The gene calls are TRBV5-5 and TRBJ2-1, with D possibly being TRBD2 (5 bases). The CDR3 sequence: CASSLWESPPLTAYNEQFF. CDR3 in DNA: TGTGCCAGCAGCCTATGGGAGAGTCCCCCTTTAACCGCCTACAATGAGCAGTTCTTC.